The entry that follows covers one T cell receptor beta chain sequence. Its cognate antigen has yet to be identified. No base-level quality is on record; no much larger clone is a single base apart. A library prepared for alpha chains yielded this beta chain as an off-target read; its size is of little meaning. Reading the label with the study, this specimen's time point is: sample taken at primary tumor resection. Whole RNA extracted from tumor and nontumor lung tissue, or from cryopreserved PBMC samples, was used for TCR sequencing without cell sorting. Donors were under 95 patients with early-stage, untreated non-small cell lung cancer from the lung TRACERx cohort. Only patients with enough RNA available from two or more tumor regions were chosen for TCR sequencing. This entry is derived from a study of spatial heterogeneity in lung cancer (dated by TCRdb to between 2018 and 2020). Concerning the study at large: Beta-chain transcripts were consistently detected in greater numbers than alpha-chain transcripts, which likely reflects a higher abundance of beta-chain transcripts. In the raw uncorrected reads, each unique combination of TCR and UMI appeared more than ten times on average. Both alpha and beta chains were TCR-sequenced in around 230 tumor regions, 64 matched nontumor lung samples and approximately 50 PBMC samples obtained at surgery. Nonsynonymous mutation counts, determined by whole-exome sequencing of tumor tissue, were related to TCR repertoire features. In non-small cell lung cancer, the study made a quantitative comparison of TCR alpha and beta repertoires among multiple tumor regions, matched nontumor lung and blood. Overall study results and their limits: Additional single-cell paired TCR alpha and beta sequencing was considered necessary to confirm, at a functional level, the hypothesis that regional TCRs recognize regional mutations. Ubiquitous expanded tumor TCRs were detected in blood more often at tumor resection than at routine follow-up.

The CDR3 sequence holds 16 residues, the cysteine and phenylalanine included. CDR3 DNA is the only sequence kept; it has 48 bases, read in frame from the first base. Compared with germline, V lacks 5 bases and J lacks 5 bases; bases without a gene match: 13. CDR1 SGHTA and CDR2 FQGNSA are derived from the germline V gene. The library was made by 5' RACE. The sequencer listed for this sample is NextSeq 500. In the TCR library protocol, a unique molecular identifier was attached to each TCR cDNA molecule so that PCR and sequencing errors could be corrected. Per the authors' processing: Decombinator tools were used for TCR identification, UMI-based error correction and CDR3 extraction. TCRs above a frequency of 2 per 1,000, corresponding to the top 1% of the tumor frequency distribution, were defined as expanded. Each repertoire was subsampled 100 times to 5,000 TCRs, after which Renyi diversity was computed with the R vegan package. CDR3 similarity networks were constructed using string-kernel similarity of amino acid triplets, with links drawn between CDR3s whose pairwise similarity was above 0.82. TCRdb trimmed public reads at Q25 via fastp, called clones via MiXCR and kept in-frame beta chains. Every entry covers one CDR3 protein and lists the most common genes and DNA from its rows. TCRdb's processing, not the authors' own work, is the source of the V and J calls. The sample profile shows several thousand distinct CDR3 sequences; around 24% of them were found once. 25% of the sample is held by the ten biggest clonotypes.

The TCR was taken from a female donor with early-stage non-small cell lung cancer. The V and J genes are TRBV7-2 and TRBJ2-3; 7 bases in between match TRBD1. The material sequenced was PBMCs, taken at surgery. The CDR3 reads as follows: CASSIWDSQVGDTQYF. The DNA reads TGTGCCAGCAGCATTTGGGACAGCCAGGTTGGAGATACGCAGTATTTT.